This entry lists 8 T cell receptor beta chains sequenced from one sample in a study of shared clonotypes between healthy human individuals. Profiled with immunoSEQ multiplex PCR; TCRdb holds only in-frame clones, not every one. The data show about a million clones, about 72% seen once. Sequencing used memory CD4+ T cells from PBMCs. The sample's subset: CD45RA-negative fraction. These receptor sequences come from a man between 18 and 35 years old in good health. Some clones in this sample may be carry-over from other donors' samples.

Only a few counts were recorded for this clone. This chain uses TRBV29-1 with TRBJ2-3; 9 positions match TRBD2. CDR3 length: 12 residues. CDR1 and CDR2 from the germline V gene are SQVTM and ANQGSEA. After removal of 5 bases from V and 5 bases from J, the junction contained 2 bases not matched to a gene. DNA for the CDR3: TGCAGCGTTATTAGCGGGGGAGATACGCAGTATTTT. The encoded protein is CSVISGGDTQYF.

This clone was observed many times. Different DNA sequences within this sample yield the same CDR3. V gene TRBV18 combines with J gene TRBJ2-7; TRBD2 matches at 13 bases. Trimming cost V 2 bases and J 4 bases; bases outside gene matches: 2. CDR1 and CDR2 from the germline V gene are KGHSH and LQKENI. This CDR3 spans 15 amino acids. The CDR3 spells CASSPGLAGDYEQYF. DNA for the CDR3: TGTGCCAGCTCACCAGGACTAGCGGGAGATTACGAGCAGTACTTC. The full variable domain, its missing parts supplied by reference TRBV18 and TRBJ2-7, is NAGVMQNPRHLVRRRGQEARLRCSPMKGHSHVYWYRQLPEEGLKFMVYLQKENIIDESGMPKERFSAEFPKEGPSILRIQQVVRGDSAAYFCASSPGLAGDYEQYFGPGTRLTVT.

This clone appeared a few times. The V and J genes are TRBV28 and TRBJ1-1, with D maybe TRBD1 (6 bases). The CDR3 loop spans 17 amino acids. Germline loops: CDR1 MDHEN, CDR2 SYDVKM. V lost 6 bases to trimming and J lost 6 bases, with 26 bases between them. The CDR3 bases are TGTGCCAGCAGGCCACCTCCATTCTCGGGGGCTGTAGCTGAAGCTTTCTTT. It yields the protein CASRPPPFSGAVAEAFF.

The rearrangement joins TRBV28 to TRBJ2-7; 7 positions match TRBD1. Germline V gene data show CDR1 as MDHEN and CDR2 as SYDVKM. The CDR3 runs to 16 residues. V gave up 2 bases and J gave up 4 bases; unmatched junction bases: 11. The CDR3 nucleotides read TGTGCCAGCAGTTTAGCCCACCCGGGACAGAAGTACGAGCAGTACTTC. This translates into CASSLAHPGQKYEQYF.

This chain joins TRBV21-1 and TRBJ1-2. TRBV21-1 is classified as a pseudogene. This CDR3 region has 19 residues. The CDR3 region is CASSKGGRHGRRRNYGYTF. DNA for the CDR3: TGTGCCAGCAGCAAAGGCGGGAGGCATGGGAGACGGCGCAACTATGGCTACACCTTC.

A word on this clone: Distinct nucleotide sequences in the sample also encode this CDR3. The genes are TRBV28 and TRBJ2-7; D gene uncertain. CDR3 length: 14 residues. Germline V gene sequence: CDR1 MDHEN, CDR2 SYDVKM. V was clipped by 2 bases and J by 3 bases, with 11 bases between them. CDR3 in amino acids: CASSLTHPIYEQYF. In DNA form, the CDR3 reads TGTGCCAGCAGTTTAACTCACCCCATCTACGAGCAGTACTTC.

The genes are TRBV5-1 and TRBJ2-7; no clear D gene. The CDR3 is made up of 14 amino acids. CDR1 and CDR2 from the germline V gene are SGHRS and YFSETQ. The ends were cut back, 5 bases at V and 6 bases at J, with 18 bases in the middle. In nucleotides, the CDR3 is TGCGCCAGCAGACCCGCACTGGCTAGTGCCGAGCAGTACTTC. Translation gives CASRPALASAEQYF.

Notes on this clone: Germline and junction disagree at one end, which may indicate a read error. The V call is TRBV5-1, the J call TRBJ2-5; 8 nucleotides align to TRBD1. Judging by the DNA end, TRBJ2-7 fits better; the J call may be wrong. Looked up from germline, CDR1 is SGHRS and CDR2 is YFSETQ. The CDR3 covers 13 residues. The CDR3 here is CASNLQGANEQYF. The CDR3 nucleotides read TGCGCCAGCAACTTGCAGGGGGCAAACGAGCAGTACTTC.